One and the same sample provided the 3 T cell receptor beta chains below, sequenced in a study of cytomegalovirus exposure and HLA in healthy donors. Produced via immunoSEQ multiplex PCR; TCRdb's table is partial and in-frame only. The sample carries over 60,000 clones, approximately 96% recorded once. Sequencing used PBMCs. Receptors were obtained from a man aged 18 to 30 in good health and CMV-seronegative.

The rearrangement links TRBV5-1 to TRBJ2-7, with 7 bases lining up with TRBD1. The germline gives CDR1 SGHRS, CDR2 YFSETQ. J gave up 1 base and V 0 bases, and 4 bases lay outside the gene matches. The CDR3 is 15 residues long. In DNA form, the CDR3 reads TGCGCCAGCAGCTTGGACAGGGGTGATTCCTACGAGCAGTACTTC. Translation gives CASSLDRGDSYEQYF. The full variable domain, completed using reference TRBV5-1 and TRBJ2-7, is KAGVTQTPRYLIKTRGQQVTLSCSPISGHRSVSWYQQTPGQGLQFLFEYFSETQRNKGNFPGRFSGRQFSNSRSEMNVSTLELGDSALYLCASSLDRGDSYEQYFGPGTRLTVT.

The chain combines TRBV19 with TRBJ2-7, with D possibly TRBD1 on 5 matching bases. The CDR3 has 15 residues. Germline loops: CDR1 LNHDA, CDR2 SQIVND (reference sequence). With 2 bases removed from V and 5 bases from J, the gap between germline ends came to 16 bases. The CDR3 nucleotides are TGTGCCAGTAGTATATCACTCGCGCAGGGCGACGAGCAGTACTTC. Translating gives CASSISLAQGDEQYF.

V and J are TRBV7-9 and TRBJ2-2, with 12 positions matching TRBD1. Germline lookup yields CDR1 SEHNR and CDR2 FQNEAQ (reference sequence). There are 16 residues in the CDR3. V was pared by 4 bases and J by 6 bases, with 6 bases of the junction left unmatched. The CDR3 DNA reads as TGTGCCAGCAGCTCGGGACAGGGGGCGCGGGCCGGGGAGCTGTTTTTT. Translated: CASSSGQGARAGELFF.